This entry concerns a single TCR beta chain. Profiling relied on immunoSEQ multiplex PCR, and the TCRdb table lists in-frame clones only, not all of them. The sample has about 350,000 clones, 65% to 90% seen once. The CDR3 covers 13 residues. CDR1 MDHEN and CDR2 SYDVKM come from the germline V gene. Trimming pared 8 bases from V and 11 bases from J, leaving 21 bases between. These data come from a study of Ad26.COV2.S vaccination and SARS-CoV-2 variants. Sample treatment: 19 received Ad26.COV2.S at low or high dose, single or two shots; several received placebo; per-sample allocation not given. After the first vaccine or placebo injection, samples were drawn on day 63. The individual, an adult aged 18-55 years, was a donor in Boston. The vaccine delivered Wuhan-strain SARS-CoV-2 spike through an Ad26 vector.

This chain connects TRBV28 to TRBJ1-1; D unresolved. The receptor was isolated from a person aged 18-60 years who received the Ad26.COV2.S COVID-19 vaccine or a placebo. Here the sequenced sample was peripheral blood, taken in a trial of Ad26.COV2.S vaccine versus placebo. CDR3 DNA: TGTGCCAGCGCCCTAGGGCAGATCCCGGTGGCTTTCTTT. Translating gives CASALGQIPVAFF.